This TCR beta chain was captured by sequencing in a study of blood T cell repertoires in COVID-19. Here immunoSEQ multiplex PCR was the method, and the copy in TCRdb shows in-frame clones only, minus some. In the table there are roughly 160,000 clones, around 82% of which are singletons. The TCR was taken from a man between 18 and 35 years old with active or convalescent COVID-19. The sequencing input was peripheral blood.

Here the CDR3 reads CASSYSLDRDTEAFF. The CDR3 bases are TGTGCCAGCAGTTACTCCCTTGACAGGGACACTGAAGCTTTCTTT. V is TRBV6-5 and J is TRBJ1-1; 7 bases agree with TRBD1. This CDR3 comprises 15 residues. Germline trimming cut 0 bases from V and 3 bases from J; bases unmatched to any gene: 4. Germline CDR1 reads MNHEY; CDR2 reads SVGAGI.